This T cell receptor beta chain stems from a study of OX40 agonist ivuxolimab in advanced cancers. Looking at the study overall: Dose-escalation patients had hepatocellular carcinoma, melanoma, renal cell or head and neck cancer.

Profiled with immunoSEQ multiplex PCR; TCRdb holds only in-frame clones, not every one. The table shows approximately 81,000 clones, with approximately 94% occurring only once. Points from the study as a whole: Doses of 0.1 to 3.0 mg/kg were accompanied by clonal expansion of CD4+ and CD8+ blood T cells by week 6.

The CDR3 has 18 residues. The V segment lost 0 bases and the J segment 1 base; nucleotides outside the gene matches: 10. Germline loops: CDR1 SGHDT, CDR2 YYEEEE. This clone was picked up one time. Antigen unknown. The origin of this receptor is an adult with an advanced solid tumor such as melanoma, head and neck, liver or kidney cancer. Sequencing was performed on CD4+ or CD8+ T cells sorted from blood, taken in a trial of the OX40 agonist ivuxolimab. This chain connects TRBV5-6 to TRBJ2-3, with 8 bases aligning to TRBD2. The CDR3 reads CASSLGAGGRLGTDTQYF. The DNA for the CDR3 is TGTGCCAGCAGCTTGGGGGCGGGAGGCAGGTTAGGCACAGATACGCAGTATTTT.